This T cell receptor beta chain was identified in a study of blood T cell repertoires in COVID-19. Study background: Sources were T cells, B-cell-depleted T cells, or PBMCs; the material itself was cDNA or gDNA.

The germline gives CDR1 SGHRS, CDR2 YFSETQ. The CDR3 runs to 13 residues. V was pared by 2 bases and J by 1 base, with 6 bases between. Sequenced by immunoSEQ multiplex PCR; TCRdb stores in-frame clones only, minus some. The sample carries 55,000 to 80,000 clones, approximately 83% recorded once. The sample was peripheral blood. This chain joins TRBV5-1 and TRBJ1-1; D unresolved. The sequence was collected from a human donor in a cohort sampled during active COVID-19. The CDR3 here is CASSLAANTEAFF. Written as DNA, the CDR3 is TGCGCCAGCAGCTTAGCGGCGAACACTGAAGCTTTCTTT.